A single sample gave rise to the 18 T cell receptor beta chains below, sequenced in a study of blood T cell repertoires in COVID-19. TCRdb keeps only in-frame clones here, not all; method: immunoSEQ multiplex PCR. This table holds 320,000 or so clones, approximately 84% found once. Sequencing input: PBMCs or T cells enriched from blood (not recorded which). The receptors derive from a woman aged 30 to 39 who had recovered from COVID-19.

The chain couples TRBV27 to TRBJ2-2, with TRBD2 matching over 12 bases. The V and J ends lost 6 bases and 0 bases, in that order; junction bases with no gene match: 8. The germline gives CDR1 MNHEY, CDR2 SMNVEV (reference sequence). The CDR3 extends over 18 amino acids. CDR3 region: CASRPRLAGAPNTGELFF. CDR3 DNA sequence: TGTGCCAGCAGACCTAGACTAGCGGGGGCCCCGAACACCGGGGAGCTGTTTTTT.

A note on this clone: One end of the junction does not line up with germline, which may come from a read error. This chain's CDR3 is CASSQATGGSPSAF. In DNA, the CDR3 is TGTGCCAGCAGCCAAGCAACAGGGGGCTCACCCAGTGCCTTC. The chain has TRBV3-1 (or the pseudogene TRBV3-2) and TRBJ1-2; 9 positions agree with TRBD1. The CDR3 extends over 14 amino acids. CDR1 is LGHDT and CDR2 is YNNKEL in the germline V gene (reference sequence).

The CDR3 is CASSFFDRNTEAFF. The CDR3 nucleotides are TGTGCCAGCAGCTTCTTTGACAGGAACACTGAAGCTTTCTTT. J is TRBJ1-1 and V is TRBV3-1 (or the pseudogene TRBV3-2); TRBD1 is a possible D gene (5 bases). The CDR3 runs 14 residues. Germline V gives CDR1 LGHDT, CDR2 YNNKEL (reference sequence). V lost 5 bases to trimming and J lost 1 base, with 11 bases between them.

The chain joins TRBV5-6 to TRBJ1-4, with 10 positions matching TRBD1. Losses at the gene ends were 3 bases for V and 5 bases for J; bases not matched to a gene: 7. This CDR3 is 16 amino acids long. Germline assignment: CDR1 SGHDT and CDR2 YYEEEE. The CDR3 loop reads CASSSGWTGGNEKLFF. As DNA, the CDR3 is TGTGCCAGCAGCTCCGGATGGACAGGGGGGAATGAAAAACTGTTTTTT. Drawing the rest from reference TRBV5-6 and TRBJ1-4, the complete variable domain is DAGVTQSPTHLIKTRGQQVTLRCSPKSGHDTVSWYQQALGQGPQFIFQYYEEEERQRGNFPDRFSGHQFPNYSSELNVNALLLGDSALYLCASSSGWTGGNEKLFFGSGTQLSVL.

The V and J genes are TRBV19 and TRBJ1-2, with TRBD1 matching over 7 bases. Per germline, CDR1 LNHDA and CDR2 SQIVND (reference sequence). This CDR3 spans 14 amino acids. V was clipped by 1 base and J by 7 bases; unmatched bases: 6. CDR3 DNA: TGTGCCAGTAGTATAGTCGACAGGGATTTTGGCTACACCTTC. Translated: CASSIVDRDFGYTF.

This clone was observed a single time. The rearrangement uses TRBV7-2 and TRBJ1-6; 8 bases fit TRBD1. Trimming took 1 base from V and 10 from J; bases not matched to a gene: 6. In germline, CDR1 is SGHTA, CDR2 FQGNSA. The CDR3 runs 15 residues. The CDR3 bases are TGTGCCAGCAGCTTAGTAGTGACAGGGGACTCACCCCTCCACTTT. This translates into CASSLVVTGDSPLHF.

V and J are TRBV3-1 (or the pseudogene TRBV3-2) and TRBJ2-7; TRBD2 matches at 11 bases. Per the germline V gene, CDR1 is LGHDT and CDR2 is YNNKEL (reference sequence). The length of the CDR3 is 17 residues. The junction had 7 bases not matched to a gene; V was cut back by 1 base and J by 2 bases. This CDR3 reads CASSQAWLAGGPYEQYF. The CDR3 DNA is TGTGCCAGCAGCCAAGCCTGGCTAGCGGGGGGCCCCTACGAGCAGTACTTC.

The J gene is TRBJ1-1, the V gene TRBV24-1, with 7 bases fitting TRBD1. CDR3 length equals 14 residues. Germline assignment: CDR1 KGHDR and CDR2 SFDVKD. V lost 4 bases and J lost 11; bases outside the gene matches: 12. CDR3 residues: CATSDPSGQGDAFF. CDR3 in DNA: TGTGCCACCAGTGACCCTTCCGGGCAGGGGGACGCTTTCTTT.

This clone has just a few counts. The V and J genes are TRBV30 and TRBJ2-3; 12 bases fit TRBD1. CDR1 and CDR2 (germline): GTSNPN, SVGIG (reference sequence). V dropped 4 bases and J dropped 1; count of bases not matched to a gene: 3. The CDR3 is 15 residues long. In nucleotides, the CDR3 is TGTGCCTGGACTGGGGACAGGGGGCGCACAGATACGCAGTATTTT. Its translation: CAWTGDRGRTDTQYF.

The V and J genes are TRBV6-5 and TRBJ1-1, with D hard to call. The CDR3 consists of 15 residues. The germline gives CDR1 MNHEY, CDR2 SVGAGI. V lost 6 bases to trimming and J lost 1 base, with 15 bases between them. CDR3 amino acids: CASSDPRTGNTEAFF. CDR3 nucleotides: TGTGCCAGCAGCGACCCAAGGACTGGGAACACTGAAGCTTTCTTT.

The V gene is TRBV3-1 (or the pseudogene TRBV3-2), the J gene TRBJ1-2; 7 positions agree with TRBD1. This CDR3 comprises 15 residues. The J segment lost 2 bases and the V segment lost 1 base, leaving 4 bases of the junction unmatched. Germline V gene lookup returns CDR1 LGHDT and CDR2 YNNKEL (reference sequence). The CDR3 protein is CASSQGQGVNYGYTF. The CDR3 nucleotides are TGTGCCAGCAGCCAAGGACAGGGCGTAAACTATGGCTACACCTTC.

This chain connects TRBV6-2 or TRBV6-3 to TRBJ2-2; TRBD2 matches 12 bases. Looked up from germline, CDR1 is MNHEY and CDR2 is SVGEGT. The ends lost 2 bases at V and 6 bases at J; junction bases unmatched: 4. There are 16 residues in the CDR3. CDR3 sequence (DNA): TGTGCCAGCAGTTACCAACTAGCGGGGGGTCCCGGGGAGCTGTTTTTT. Amino acid sequence: CASSYQLAGGPGELFF.

The rearrangement joins TRBV7-9 to TRBJ1-1; 8 bases match TRBD1. Germline values: CDR1 SEHNR, CDR2 FQNEAQ (reference sequence). The V and J ends lost 0 bases and 0 bases, in that order; junction bases with no gene match: 6. The CDR3 extends over 17 amino acids. The CDR3 coding sequence is TGTGCCAGCAGCTTAGCGCGGGGACAGGAGCTGAACACTGAAGCTTTCTTT. Protein sequence: CASSLARGQELNTEAFF.

The chain uses TRBV27 and TRBJ1-4; 8 bases agree with TRBD1. The CDR3 totals 15 residues. Germline V gives CDR1 MNHEY, CDR2 SMNVEV (reference sequence). The J segment lost 3 bases and the V segment lost 6 bases, leaving 6 bases of the junction unmatched. For the CDR3, the DNA is TGTGCCAGCAGCCCGGGACAGGAGGCTAATGAAAAACTGTTTTTT. Protein sequence: CASSPGQEANEKLFF. Filled out from reference TRBV27 and TRBJ1-4, the complete variable domain reads EAQVTQNPRYLITVTGKKLTVTCSQNMNHEYMSWYRQDPGLGLRQIYYSMNVEVTDKGDVPEGYKVSRKEKRNFPLILESPSPNQTSLYFCASSPGQEANEKLFFGSGTQLSVL.

This clone appeared a few times. V gene TRBV29-1 combines with J gene TRBJ1-1, with a possible D match to TRBD1 (5 bases). V lost 4 bases, J lost 5 bases, and 14 bases lay in between. Germline CDR1 reads SQVTM; CDR2 reads ANQGSEA. CDR3 length equals 13 residues. In DNA, the CDR3 is TGCAGCGTTGGTTTGGGGGGAGGGACTGAAGCTTTCTTT. It encodes CSVGLGGGTEAFF. Complete variable domain (other parts from reference TRBV29-1 and TRBJ1-1): SAVISQKPSRDICQRGTSLTIQCQVDSQVTMMFWYRQQPGQSLTLIATANQGSEATYESGFVIDKFPISRPNLTFSTLTVSNMSPEDSSIYLCSVGLGGGTEAFFGQGTRLTVV.

V is TRBV27 and J is TRBJ2-1, with 9 nucleotides matching TRBD1. J was trimmed by 7 bases and V by 4 bases; bases with no gene match: 11. This CDR3 comprises 16 residues. The germline gives CDR1 MNHEY, CDR2 SMNVEV (reference sequence). The CDR3 nucleotides are TGTGCCAGCAGTTCACTTTCCGGGACAGGGAGAAATGAGCAGTTCTTC. Its translation: CASSSLSGTGRNEQFF.

The chain uses TRBV15 and TRBJ2-1; D not certain. This CDR3 is 15 amino acids long. CDR1 is LNHNV, CDR2 YYDKDF, per germline (reference sequence). Trimming removed 0 bases from V and 8 bases from J, with 14 bases in between. CDR3 DNA: TGTGCCACCAGCAGAGATGCCCCGTTCCGGTATGAGCAGTTCTTC. It yields the protein CATSRDAPFRYEQFF. Drawing the rest from reference TRBV15 and TRBJ2-1, the complete variable domain is DAMVIQNPRYQVTQFGKPVTLSCSQTLNHNVMYWYQQKSSQAPKLLFHYYDKDFNNEADTPDNFQSRRPNTSFCFLDIRSPGLGDTAMYLCATSRDAPFRYEQFFGPGTRLTVL.

V and J are TRBV28 and TRBJ1-2, with 8 bases that match TRBD1. The trim removed 3 bases at V and 1 base at J, leaving 4 bases unmatched. This CDR3 has 15 amino acids. The germline V gene has CDR1 MDHEN and CDR2 SYDVKM. The CDR3 region is CASSLPTGDNYGYTF. For the CDR3, the DNA is TGTGCCAGCAGTTTGCCGACAGGGGATAACTATGGCTACACCTTC.